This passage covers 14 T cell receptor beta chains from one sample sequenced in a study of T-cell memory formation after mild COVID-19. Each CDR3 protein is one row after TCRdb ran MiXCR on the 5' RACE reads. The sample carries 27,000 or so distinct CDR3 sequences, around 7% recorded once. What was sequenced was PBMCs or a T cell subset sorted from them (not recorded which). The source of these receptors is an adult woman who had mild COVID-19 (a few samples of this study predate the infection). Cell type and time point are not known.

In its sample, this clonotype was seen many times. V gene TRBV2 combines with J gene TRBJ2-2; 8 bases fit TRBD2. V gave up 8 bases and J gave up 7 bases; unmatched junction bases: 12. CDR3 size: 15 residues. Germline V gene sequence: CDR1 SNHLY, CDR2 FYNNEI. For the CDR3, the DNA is TGTGCCAGCGCGGCCGGGACTAGGGAAAGCGGGGAGCTGTTTTTT. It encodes CASAAGTRESGELFF.

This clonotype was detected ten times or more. Here the CDR3 DNA reads TGTGCCAGCACCTTTCGGGGGGGCCAGGGTGGCTACACCTTC. It is translated as CASTFRGGQGGYTF. The chain is built from TRBV7-2 and TRBJ1-2, with D perhaps matching TRBD1 (6 bases). The CDR3 is 14 residues long. Germline loops: CDR1 SGHTA, CDR2 FQGNSA. V was cut by 7 bases and J by 7 bases, with 19 bases left in between. The variable domain in full, completed from reference TRBV7-2 and TRBJ1-2, reads GAGVSQSPSNKVTEKGKDVELRCDPISGHTALYWYRQSLGQGLEFLIYFQGNSAPDKSGLPSDRFSAERTGGSVSTLTIQRTQQEDSAVYLCASTFRGGQGGYTFGSGTRLTVV.

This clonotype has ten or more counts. This chain's CDR3 is CSARDGKGYEQYF. CDR3 DNA: TGCAGTGCTAGGGACGGTAAGGGCTACGAGCAGTACTTC. The V and J genes are TRBV20-1 and TRBJ2-7, with unresolved D. The CDR3 contains 13 residues. In germline, CDR1 is DFQATT, CDR2 SNEGSKA (reference sequence). With 3 bases removed from V and 3 bases from J, the gap between germline ends came to 12 bases.

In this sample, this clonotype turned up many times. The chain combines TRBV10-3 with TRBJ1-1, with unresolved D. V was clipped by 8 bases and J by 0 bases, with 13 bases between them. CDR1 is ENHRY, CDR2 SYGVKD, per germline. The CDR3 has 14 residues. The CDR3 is CAIGRTAMNTEAFF. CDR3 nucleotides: TGTGCCATCGGACGGACCGCCATGAACACTGAAGCTTTCTTT.

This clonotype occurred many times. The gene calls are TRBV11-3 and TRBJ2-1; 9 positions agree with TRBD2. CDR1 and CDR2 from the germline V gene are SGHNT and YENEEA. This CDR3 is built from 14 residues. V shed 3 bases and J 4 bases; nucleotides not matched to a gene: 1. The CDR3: CASSFSGGYNEQFF. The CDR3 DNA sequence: TGTGCCAGCAGCTTTAGCGGGGGTTACAATGAGCAGTTCTTC.

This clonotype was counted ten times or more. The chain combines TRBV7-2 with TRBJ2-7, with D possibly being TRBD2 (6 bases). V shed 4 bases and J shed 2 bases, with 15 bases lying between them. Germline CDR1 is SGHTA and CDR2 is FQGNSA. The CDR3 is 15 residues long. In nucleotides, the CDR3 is TGTGCCAGCAGCTGGGGACTCAAGACTACCTACGAGCAGTACTTC. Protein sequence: CASSWGLKTTYEQYF.

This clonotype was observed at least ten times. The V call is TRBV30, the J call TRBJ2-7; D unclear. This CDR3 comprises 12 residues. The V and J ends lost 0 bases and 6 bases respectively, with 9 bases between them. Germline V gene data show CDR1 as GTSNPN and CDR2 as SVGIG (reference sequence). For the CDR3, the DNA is TGTGCCTGGAGTGTACCCCCCATCGAGCAGTACTTC. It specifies CAWSVPPIEQYF.

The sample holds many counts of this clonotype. CDR3 loop: CASSLDRLSTDTQYF. CDR3 DNA sequence: TGCGCCAGCAGCTTGGACCGGCTAAGCACAGATACGCAGTATTTT. The chain has TRBV5-1 and TRBJ2-3; D is uncertain. The CDR3 extends over 15 amino acids. Trimming took 0 bases from V and 0 from J, leaving 8 bases between them. Germline CDR1 reads SGHRS; CDR2 reads YFSETQ.

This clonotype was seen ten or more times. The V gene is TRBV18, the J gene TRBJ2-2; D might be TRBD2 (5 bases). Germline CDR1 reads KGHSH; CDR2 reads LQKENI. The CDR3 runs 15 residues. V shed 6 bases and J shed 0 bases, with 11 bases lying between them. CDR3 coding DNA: TGTGCCAGCTCCCCTACAGCGGCGAACACCGGGGAGCTGTTTTTT. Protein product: CASSPTAANTGELFF.

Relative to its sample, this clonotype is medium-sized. This chain's CDR3 is CASSFGGTEAFF. In nucleotides, the CDR3 is TGTGCCAGCAGTTTCGGGGGGACTGAAGCTTTCTTT. The J gene is TRBJ1-1, the V gene TRBV6-5, with D possibly matching TRBD1 (5 bases). Between the trimmed V and J ends, which lost 4 bases and 5 bases, there was a span of 8 bases. Per germline, CDR1 MNHEY and CDR2 SVGAGI. This CDR3 has 12 residues.

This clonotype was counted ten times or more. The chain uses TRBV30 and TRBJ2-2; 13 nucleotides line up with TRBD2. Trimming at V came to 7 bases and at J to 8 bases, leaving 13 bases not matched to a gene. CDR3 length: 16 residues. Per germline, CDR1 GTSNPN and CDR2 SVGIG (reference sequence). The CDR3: CASHPTGLAGLGELFF. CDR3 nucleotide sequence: TGTGCCTCCCACCCCACGGGACTAGCGGGGCTTGGGGAGCTGTTTTTT.

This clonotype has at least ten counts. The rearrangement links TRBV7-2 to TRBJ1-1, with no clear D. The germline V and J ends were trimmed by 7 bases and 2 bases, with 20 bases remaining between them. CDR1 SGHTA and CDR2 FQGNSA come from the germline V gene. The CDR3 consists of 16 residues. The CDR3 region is CASIRRAGPINTEAFF. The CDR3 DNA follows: TGTGCCAGCATCCGTCGGGCAGGACCCATAAACACTGAAGCTTTCTTT.

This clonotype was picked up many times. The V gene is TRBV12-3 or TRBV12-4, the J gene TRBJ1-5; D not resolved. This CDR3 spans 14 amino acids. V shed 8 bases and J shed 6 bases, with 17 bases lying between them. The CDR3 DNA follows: TGTGCCAGCGCTCGATCCGGGGATACTCAGCCCCAGCATTTT. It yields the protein CASARSGDTQPQHF.

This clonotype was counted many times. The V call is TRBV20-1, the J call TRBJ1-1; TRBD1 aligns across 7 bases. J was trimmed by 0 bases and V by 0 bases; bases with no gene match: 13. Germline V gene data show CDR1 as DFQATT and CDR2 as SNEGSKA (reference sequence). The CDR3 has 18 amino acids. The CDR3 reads CSARDMDRSGELNTEAFF. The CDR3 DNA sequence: TGCAGTGCTAGAGATATGGACAGGTCGGGCGAATTGAACACTGAAGCTTTCTTT.